What follows is one TCR beta chain and its context. The sample comes from a study of blood T cell repertoires in COVID-19. Study background: The United States, Italy and Spain provided the acute and convalescent COVID-19 samples.

With V trimmed by 4 bases and J by 2 bases, 8 bases remained unmatched. CDR3 length equals 16 residues. CDR1 and CDR2 (germline): KGHDR, SFDVKD. Here immunoSEQ multiplex PCR was the method, and the copy in TCRdb shows in-frame clones only, minus some. This table holds hundreds of thousands of clones, 85% found once. The V and J genes are TRBV24-1 and TRBJ2-3; 7 bases fit TRBD1. The clonotype comes from a woman aged 50 to 60 who had recovered from COVID-19. The sample was PBMCs or T cells enriched from blood (not recorded which). CDR3: CATSESDRAATDTQYF. The CDR3 region has the DNA TGTGCCACCAGTGAGTCTGACAGGGCAGCCACAGATACGCAGTATTTT.